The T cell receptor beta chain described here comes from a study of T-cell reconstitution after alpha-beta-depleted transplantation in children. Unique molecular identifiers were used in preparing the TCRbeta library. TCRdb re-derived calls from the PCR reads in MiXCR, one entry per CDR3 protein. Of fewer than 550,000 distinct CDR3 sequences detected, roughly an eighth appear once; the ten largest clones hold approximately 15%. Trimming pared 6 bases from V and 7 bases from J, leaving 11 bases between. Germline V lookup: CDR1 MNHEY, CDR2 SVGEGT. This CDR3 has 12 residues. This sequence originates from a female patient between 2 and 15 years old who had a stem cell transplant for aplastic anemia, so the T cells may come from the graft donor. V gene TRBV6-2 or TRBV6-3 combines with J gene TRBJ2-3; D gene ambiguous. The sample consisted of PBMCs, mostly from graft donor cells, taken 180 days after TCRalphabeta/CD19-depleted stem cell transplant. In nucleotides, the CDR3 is TGTGCCAGCAGCACTGGACGCAATACGCAGTATTTT. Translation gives CASSTGRNTQYF.